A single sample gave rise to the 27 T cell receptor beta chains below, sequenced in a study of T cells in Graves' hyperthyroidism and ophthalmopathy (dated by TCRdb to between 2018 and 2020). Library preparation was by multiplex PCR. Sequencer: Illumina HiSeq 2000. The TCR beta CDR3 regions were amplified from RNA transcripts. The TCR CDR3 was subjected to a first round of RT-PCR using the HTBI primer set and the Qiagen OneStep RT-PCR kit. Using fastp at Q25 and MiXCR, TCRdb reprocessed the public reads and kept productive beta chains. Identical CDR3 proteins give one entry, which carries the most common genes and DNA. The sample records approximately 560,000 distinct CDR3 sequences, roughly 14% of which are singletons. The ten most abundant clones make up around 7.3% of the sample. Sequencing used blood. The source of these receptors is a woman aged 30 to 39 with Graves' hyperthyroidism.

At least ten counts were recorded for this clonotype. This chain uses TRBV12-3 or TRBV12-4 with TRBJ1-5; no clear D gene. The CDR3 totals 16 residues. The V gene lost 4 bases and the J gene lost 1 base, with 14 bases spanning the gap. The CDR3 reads CASSSLLGQSNQPQHF. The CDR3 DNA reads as TGTGCCAGCAGTTCCCTCCTAGGGCAGAGCAATCAGCCCCAGCATTTT.

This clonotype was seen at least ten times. The CDR3 region is CASSLRDKNYGYTF. CDR3 nucleotides: TGTGCCAGCAGCTTAAGGGACAAAAACTATGGCTACACCTTC. The chain uses TRBV7-8 and TRBJ1-2; possibly TRBD1 for D (6 bases). Trimming removed 2 bases from V and 2 bases from J, with 9 bases in between. The germline gives CDR1 SGHVS, CDR2 FQNEAQ. CDR3 size: 14 residues.

This chain's CDR3 is CASSTRGVGELFF. The DNA of the CDR3 is TGTGCCAGCAGCACGAGAGGTGTCGGGGAGCTGTTTTTT. The chain couples TRBV7-8 to TRBJ2-2; D is undetermined. Germline CDR1 and CDR2: SGHVS and FQNEAQ. The CDR3 is 13 amino acids. Trimming shortened V by 5 bases and J by 7 bases, and 11 bases separated the two germline ends.

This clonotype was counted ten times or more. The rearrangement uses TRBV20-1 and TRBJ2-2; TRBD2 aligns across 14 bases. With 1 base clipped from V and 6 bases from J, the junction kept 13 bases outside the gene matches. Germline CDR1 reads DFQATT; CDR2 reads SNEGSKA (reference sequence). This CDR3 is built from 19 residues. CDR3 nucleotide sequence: TGCAGTGCTAGAGCCCGTCCGGGACTAGCGGGAGTCGTGTCCGGGGAGCTGTTTTTT. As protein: CSARARPGLAGVVSGELFF.

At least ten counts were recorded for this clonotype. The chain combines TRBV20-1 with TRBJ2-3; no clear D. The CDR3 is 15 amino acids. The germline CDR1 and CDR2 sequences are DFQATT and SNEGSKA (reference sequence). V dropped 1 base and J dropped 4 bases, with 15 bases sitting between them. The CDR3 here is CSARVSSFGSDTQYF. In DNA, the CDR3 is TGCAGTGCTAGAGTATCCAGTTTTGGGTCAGATACGCAGTATTTT.

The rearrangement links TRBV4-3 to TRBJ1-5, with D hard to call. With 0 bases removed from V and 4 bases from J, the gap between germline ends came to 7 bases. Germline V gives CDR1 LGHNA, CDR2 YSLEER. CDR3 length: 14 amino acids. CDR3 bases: TGCGCCAGCAGCCAAGAATTGGGGAATCAGCCCCAGCATTTT. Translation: CASSQELGNQPQHF.

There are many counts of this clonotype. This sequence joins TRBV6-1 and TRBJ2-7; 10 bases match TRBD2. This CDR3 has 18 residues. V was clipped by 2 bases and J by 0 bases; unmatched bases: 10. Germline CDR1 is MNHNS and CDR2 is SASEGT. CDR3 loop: CASSEMGVAGGSSYEQYF. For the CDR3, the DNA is TGTGCCAGCAGTGAAATGGGGGTAGCGGGAGGAAGCTCCTACGAGCAGTACTTC.

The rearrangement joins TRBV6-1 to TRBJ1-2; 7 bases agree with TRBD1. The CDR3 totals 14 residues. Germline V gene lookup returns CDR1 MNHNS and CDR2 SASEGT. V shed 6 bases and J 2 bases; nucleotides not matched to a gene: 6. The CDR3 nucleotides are TGTGCCAGCAGCCGAGACAGGGTAAACTATGGCTACACCTTC. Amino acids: CASSRDRVNYGYTF.

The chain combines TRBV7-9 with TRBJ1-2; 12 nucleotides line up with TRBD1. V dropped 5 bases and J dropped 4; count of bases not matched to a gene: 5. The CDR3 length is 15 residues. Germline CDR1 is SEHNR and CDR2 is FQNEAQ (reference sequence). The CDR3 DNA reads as TGTGCCAGCAGCCCCGGGACAGGGGGCCGCTATGGCTACACCTTC. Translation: CASSPGTGGRYGYTF.

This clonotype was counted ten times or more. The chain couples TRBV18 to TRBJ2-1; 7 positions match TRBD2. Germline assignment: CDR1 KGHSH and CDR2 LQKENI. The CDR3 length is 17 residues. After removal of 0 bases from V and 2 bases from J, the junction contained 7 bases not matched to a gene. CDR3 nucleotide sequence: TGTGCCAGCTCACCACCGGTCCGGGAGGACACCTACAATGAGCAGTTCTTC. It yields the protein CASSPPVREDTYNEQFF.

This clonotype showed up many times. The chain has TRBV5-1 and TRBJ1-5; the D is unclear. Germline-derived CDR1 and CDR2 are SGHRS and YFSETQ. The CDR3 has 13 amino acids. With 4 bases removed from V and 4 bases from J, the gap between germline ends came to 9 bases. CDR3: CASSIGPNQPQHF. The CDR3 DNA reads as TGCGCCAGCAGCATTGGACCGAATCAGCCCCAGCATTTT.

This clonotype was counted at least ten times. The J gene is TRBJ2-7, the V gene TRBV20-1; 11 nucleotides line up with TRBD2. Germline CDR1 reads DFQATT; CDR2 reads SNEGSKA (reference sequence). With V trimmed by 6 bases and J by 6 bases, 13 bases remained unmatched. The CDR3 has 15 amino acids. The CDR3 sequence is CSAFPTRLAGGEQYF. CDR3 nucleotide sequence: TGCAGTGCCTTCCCGACGAGGCTAGCGGGAGGCGAGCAGTACTTC.

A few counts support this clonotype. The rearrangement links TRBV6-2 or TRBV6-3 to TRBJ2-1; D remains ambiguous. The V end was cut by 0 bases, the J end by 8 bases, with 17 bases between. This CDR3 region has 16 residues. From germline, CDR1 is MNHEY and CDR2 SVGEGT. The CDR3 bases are TGTGCCAGCAGTTACTCCGCTCCTCTTGACCGCTATGAGCAGTTCTTC. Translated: CASSYSAPLDRYEQFF.

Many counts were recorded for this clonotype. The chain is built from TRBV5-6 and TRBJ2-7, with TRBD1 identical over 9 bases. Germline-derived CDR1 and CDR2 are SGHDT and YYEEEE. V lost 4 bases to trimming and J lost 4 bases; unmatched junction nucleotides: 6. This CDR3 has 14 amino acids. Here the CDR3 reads CASSPRTGVYEQYF. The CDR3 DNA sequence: TGTGCCAGCAGCCCACGGACAGGGGTGTACGAGCAGTACTTC.

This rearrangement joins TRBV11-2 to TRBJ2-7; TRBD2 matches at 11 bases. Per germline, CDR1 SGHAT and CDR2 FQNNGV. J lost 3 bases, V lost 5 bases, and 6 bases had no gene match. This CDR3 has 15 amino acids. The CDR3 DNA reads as TGTGCCAGCAGCAAAACCGGGACTAGCGGCTACGAGCAGTACTTC. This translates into CASSKTGTSGYEQYF.

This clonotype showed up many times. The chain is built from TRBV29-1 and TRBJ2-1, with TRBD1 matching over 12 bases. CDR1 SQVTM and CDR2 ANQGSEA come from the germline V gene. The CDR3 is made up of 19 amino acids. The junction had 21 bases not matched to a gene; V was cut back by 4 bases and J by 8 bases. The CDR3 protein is CSVAGAHLLSGTGGYEQFF. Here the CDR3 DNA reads TGCAGCGTTGCTGGCGCCCACCTCCTCTCCGGGACAGGGGGCTATGAGCAGTTCTTC.

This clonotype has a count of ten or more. CDR3 amino acids: CSGVRGQAINEQFF. CDR3 sequence (DNA): TGCAGCGGCGTGCGGGGACAGGCGATCAATGAGCAGTTCTTC. V usage is TRBV29-1 and J usage is TRBJ2-1; TRBD1 aligns across 8 bases. The CDR3 extends over 14 amino acids. The germline gives CDR1 SQVTM, CDR2 ANQGSEA. Unmatched junction bases numbered 11, after V lost 7 bases and J lost 6 bases.

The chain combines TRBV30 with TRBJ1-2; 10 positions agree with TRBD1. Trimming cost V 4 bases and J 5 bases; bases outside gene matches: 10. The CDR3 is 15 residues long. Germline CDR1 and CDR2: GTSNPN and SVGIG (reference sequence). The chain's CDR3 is CAWTMDRGLEYGYTF. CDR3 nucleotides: TGTGCCTGGACTATGGACAGGGGGTTGGAGTATGGCTACACCTTC.

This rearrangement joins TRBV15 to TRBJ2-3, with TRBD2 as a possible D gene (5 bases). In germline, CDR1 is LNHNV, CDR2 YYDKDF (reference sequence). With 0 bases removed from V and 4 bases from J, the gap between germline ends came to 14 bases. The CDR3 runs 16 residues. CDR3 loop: CATSRDAGAPPDTQYF. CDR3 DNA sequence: TGTGCCACCAGCAGAGACGCGGGCGCCCCCCCAGATACGCAGTATTTT.

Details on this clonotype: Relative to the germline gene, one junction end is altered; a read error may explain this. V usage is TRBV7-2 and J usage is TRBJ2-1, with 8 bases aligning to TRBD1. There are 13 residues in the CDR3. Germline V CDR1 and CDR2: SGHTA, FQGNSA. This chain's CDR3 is CASSQDVGDRFLF. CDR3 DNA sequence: TGTGCCAGCAGCCAAGATGTGGGGGACAGGTTTCTCTTC.

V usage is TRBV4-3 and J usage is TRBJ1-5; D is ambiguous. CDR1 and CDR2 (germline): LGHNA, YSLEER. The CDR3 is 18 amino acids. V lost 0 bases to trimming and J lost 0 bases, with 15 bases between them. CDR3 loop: CASSQDVAGSYSNQPQHF. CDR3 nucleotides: TGCGCCAGCAGCCAAGATGTGGCAGGAAGTTATAGCAATCAGCCCCAGCATTTT.

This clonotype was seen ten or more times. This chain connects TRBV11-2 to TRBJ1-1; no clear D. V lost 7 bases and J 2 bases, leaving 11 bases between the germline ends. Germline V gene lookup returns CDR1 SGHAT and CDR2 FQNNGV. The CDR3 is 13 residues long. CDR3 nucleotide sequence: TGTGCCAGCATGGCCCGGGGAAACACTGAAGCTTTCTTT. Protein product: CASMARGNTEAFF.

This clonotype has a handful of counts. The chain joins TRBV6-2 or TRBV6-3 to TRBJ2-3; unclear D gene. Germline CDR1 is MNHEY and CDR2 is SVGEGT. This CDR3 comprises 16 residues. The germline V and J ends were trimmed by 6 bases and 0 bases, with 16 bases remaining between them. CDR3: CASSQVALYSTDTQYF. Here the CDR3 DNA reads TGTGCCAGCAGCCAAGTTGCGCTCTATAGCACAGATACGCAGTATTTT.

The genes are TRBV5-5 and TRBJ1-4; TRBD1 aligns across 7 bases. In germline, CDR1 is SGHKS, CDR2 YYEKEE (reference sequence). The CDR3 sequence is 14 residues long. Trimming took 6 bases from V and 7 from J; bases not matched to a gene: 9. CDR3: CASNHETGFEKLFF. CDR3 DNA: TGTGCCAGCAACCATGAGACAGGGTTTGAAAAACTGTTTTTT.

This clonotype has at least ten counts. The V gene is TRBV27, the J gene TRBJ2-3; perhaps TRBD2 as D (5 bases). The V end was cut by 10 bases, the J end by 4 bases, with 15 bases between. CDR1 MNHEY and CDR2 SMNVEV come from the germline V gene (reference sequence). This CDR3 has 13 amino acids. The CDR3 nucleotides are TGTGCCACCACGGACTTTGGGTCAGATACGCAGTATTTT. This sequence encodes CATTDFGSDTQYF.

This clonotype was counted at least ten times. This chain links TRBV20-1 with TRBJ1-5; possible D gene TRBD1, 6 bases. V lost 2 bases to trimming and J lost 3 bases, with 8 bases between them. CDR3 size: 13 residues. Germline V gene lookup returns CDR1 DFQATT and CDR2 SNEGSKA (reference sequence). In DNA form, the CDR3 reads TGCAGTGCTAGATGGGACACCAATCAGCCCCAGCATTTT. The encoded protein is CSARWDTNQPQHF.

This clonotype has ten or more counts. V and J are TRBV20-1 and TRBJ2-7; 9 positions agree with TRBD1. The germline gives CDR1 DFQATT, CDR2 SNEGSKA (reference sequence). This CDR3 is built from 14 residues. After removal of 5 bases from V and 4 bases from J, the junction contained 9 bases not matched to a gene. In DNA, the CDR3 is TGCAGTGCTTGGCCAGGACAGGGGAATTACGAGCAGTACTTC. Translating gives CSAWPGQGNYEQYF.